This T cell receptor (beta chain) is from a study of blood T cell repertoires in COVID-19 (dated by TCRdb to the early 2020s). About the investigation overall: The collaborator samples originated in the United States, Italy and Spain and spanned the acute and convalescent phases of COVID-19. The prospective study material was composed of cDNA or gDNA derived from T cells, B-cell-depleted T cells, or PBMCs. Deeply sampled blood TCRbeta repertoires from subjects exposed to, actively infected with, or recovered from COVID-19 were included in the dataset. The repertoires were released in a freely available public database intended as a resource for research on the immune response to SARS-CoV-2. Samples were obtained from the ongoing ImmuneRACE study (first 160 participants) and from 1,254 subjects provided by 6 global collaborators. A de-identified subject ID, COVID-19 status, age in years and sex were almost always included in the sample metadata. HLA class I and class II types, where available, came from metadata supplied by the sample provider rather than from assay-based typing. The investigation overall reported the following: The amount of clinical and demographic metadata varied by source and participant and was provided uncurated.

Participants in the prospective study were aged about 18 to 90 years, lived in about two dozen United States geographic areas, and enrolled through a virtual design. In the prospective study, participants were assigned to cohorts based on the clinical history participants reported in a screening survey and a study questionnaire. Mobile phlebotomists in the prospective study collected whole blood, serum and a nasopharyngeal or oropharyngeal swab from every participant. Prospective study participants could optionally give additional blood draws and questionnaires over a roughly two-month period. Prospective study blood samples were shipped either frozen or at room temperature before DNA extraction. A word on this clone: Its recognized antigen is unknown. No base qualities exist here, and no much larger clone lies one base off it.

TCRbeta CDR3 regions were amplified from genomic DNA using the immunoSEQ Assay, a bias-controlled multiplex PCR. In the paper's pipeline: Nucleated cell counts per sample were estimated from amplification of reference gene primers within the assay. To quantify the absolute abundance of each unique TCRbeta CDR3 rearrangement, sequence reads were collapsed and filtered. For each sample, productive Simpson clonality was calculated as the square root of Simpson's diversity index over productive rearrangements. The table was pulled from immuneACCESS by TCRdb, which kept in-frame rearrangements only. Such tables lose some clones; where checked, under half of the loss comes from unresolved V genes, and the rest has no known cause. V and J calls and clone size are copied from that table; D and trimming were computed from the DNA. Recorded for this sample are a few hundred thousand clones; 88% of them occurred a single time. The top ten constitute 14% to 15% of the sample.

V is trimmed back by 5 bases and J by 8 bases, and the junction contains 10 bases that no gene match accounts for. Reading from cysteine to phenylalanine, the CDR3 counts 16 amino acids. Only the CDR3 region is kept as DNA, spanning 48 bases read in frame from base 1. CDR1 and CDR2 are drawn from the germline V gene (reference sequence): PRHDT, FYEKMQ. The sequence was collected from a woman between 45 and 60 years old with acute COVID-19. The sample consisted of PBMCs or T cells enriched from blood (not recorded which). The sequence is built from TRBV13 and TRBJ2-1, and TRBD2 aligns with 12 junction nucleotides. The nucleotide sequence reads TGTGCCAGCAGCGGGCCGACTAGCGGGAGCTTGGATGAGCAGTTCTTC. It codes for CASSGPTSGSLDEQFF. Extended through the reference TRBV13 and TRBJ2-1 proteins, this CDR3 yields the full variable domain: AAGVIQSPRHLIKEKRETATLKCYPIPRHDTVYWYQQGPGQDPQFLISFYEKMQSDKGSIPDRFSAQQFSDYHSELNMSSLELGDSALYFCASSGPTSGSLDEQFFGPGTRLTVL.